Each of the 21 T cell receptor beta chains below was sequenced from the same sample in a study of shared clonotypes between healthy human individuals. The assay was immunoSEQ multiplex PCR, and TCRdb's table has in-frame clones only and misses some. The repertoire holds roughly 2.4 million clones, with almost 96% as singletons. Specimen: naive CD4+ T cells sorted from blood. Subset of the sample: CD45RA+ positively selected. Every receptor here comes from a man aged 18 to 30 in good health.

This clone was detected only once. The rearrangement links TRBV2 to TRBJ2-7; D unclear. The CDR3 totals 14 residues. V gave up 3 bases and J gave up 0 bases, with 9 bases separating them. Germline CDR1 is SNHLY and CDR2 is FYNNEI. This CDR3 is CASSDWVYSYEQYF. As DNA, the CDR3 is TGTGCCAGCAGTGATTGGGTTTACTCCTACGAGCAGTACTTC. The full variable domain, in which reference TRBV2 and TRBJ2-7 provide the parts outside the CDR3, is EPEVTQTPSHQVTQMGQEVILRCVPISNHLYFYWYRQILGQKVEFLVSFYNNEISEKSEIFDDQFSVERPDGSNFTLKIRSTKLEDSAMYFCASSDWVYSYEQYFGPGTRLTVT.

This sequence joins TRBV7-2 and TRBJ2-3; TRBD1 is a possible D gene (6 bases). The CDR3 totals 13 residues. V was pared by 5 bases and J by 4 bases, with 10 bases between. Germline CDR1 is SGHTA and CDR2 is FQGNSA. The CDR3 loop reads CASSGQPSDTQYF. CDR3 bases: TGTGCCAGCAGCGGACAGCCGTCAGATACGCAGTATTTT.

The chain has TRBV10-1 and TRBJ2-7; a possible D gene is TRBD1 (6 bases). The CDR3 spans 14 residues. Germline CDR1 and CDR2: WNHNN and SYGVQD (reference sequence). Deletions cut 4 bases from V and 0 bases from J, with 10 bases between. In nucleotides, the CDR3 is TGCGCCAGCAGTGCCGAACAGGGCTCCTACGAGCAGTACTTC. It is translated as CASSAEQGSYEQYF.

J is TRBJ2-5 and V is TRBV11-2; 8 nucleotides match TRBD1. Trimming took 5 bases from V and 6 from J; bases not matched to a gene: 5. The CDR3 is 13 residues long. The germline CDR1 and CDR2 sequences are SGHAT and FQNNGV. The CDR3 region has the DNA TGTGCCAGCAGCGCACAGGGGGGACAGACCCAGTACTTC. This sequence encodes CASSAQGGQTQYF.

This chain joins TRBV6-1 and TRBJ1-2; D call uncertain. This CDR3 spans 13 amino acids. Trimming cost V 6 bases and J 0 bases, with 8 bases left between them. Germline assignment: CDR1 MNHNS and CDR2 SASEGT. CDR3 in amino acids: CASRSGTNYGYTF. In nucleotides, the CDR3 is TGTGCCAGCAGAAGCGGGACTAACTATGGCTACACCTTC.

V is TRBV28 and J is TRBJ1-2; a weak D match, TRBD1 (6 bases). V was shortened by 1 base and J by 4 bases, with 10 bases between the two germline ends. The CDR3 totals 14 residues. CDR1 and CDR2 (germline): MDHEN, SYDVKM. CDR3 loop: CASSLSGVFYGYTF. The DNA for the CDR3 is TGTGCCAGCAGTTTATCAGGGGTCTTCTATGGCTACACCTTC.

In this sample, this clone turned up once. The chain recombines TRBV28 with TRBJ2-7; 12 nucleotides align to TRBD1. The CDR3 consists of 16 residues. Germline V gives CDR1 MDHEN, CDR2 SYDVKM. Trimming removed 2 bases from V and 8 bases from J; junction bases left unmatched: 10. The CDR3 reads CASSLIPGQGAEKQYF. CDR3 in DNA: TGTGCCAGCAGTTTAATTCCGGGACAGGGGGCGGAGAAGCAGTACTTC.

The V call is TRBV5-1, the J call TRBJ2-7; D perhaps matches TRBD1 (5 bases). The V and J ends lost 0 bases and 6 bases respectively, with 19 bases between them. The CDR3 covers 16 residues. The germline V gene has CDR1 SGHRS and CDR2 YFSETQ. The CDR3 spells CASSLVGFGQGTEQYF. CDR3 nucleotides: TGCGCCAGCAGCTTGGTAGGATTCGGCCAGGGAACCGAGCAGTACTTC.

This chain links TRBV7-2 with TRBJ2-7, with D unclear. Trimming left V 9 bases short and J 2 bases short, with 8 bases between. This CDR3 contains 11 residues. Germline assignment: CDR1 SGHTA and CDR2 FQGNSA. CDR3 bases: TGTGCCAGGGGCCAGCCCTACGAGCAGTACTTC. Its translation is CARGQPYEQYF.

The chain links TRBV5-1 to TRBJ1-2, with 8 bases fitting TRBD1. There are 17 residues in the CDR3. CDR1 and CDR2 from the germline V gene are SGHRS and YFSETQ. V lost 0 bases, J lost 0 bases, and 7 bases stayed unmatched. CDR3 nucleotides: TGCGCCAGCAGCTTGGGGGACAGGTTGGTTCCTAACTATGGCTACACCTTC. Protein sequence: CASSLGDRLVPNYGYTF.

Note on this clone: The CDR3 carries no conserved terminal phenylalanine or tryptophan, so it likely arises from a read error. This chain joins TRBV18 and TRBJ2-7; 8 nucleotides agree with TRBD1. CDR1 and CDR2 from the germline V gene are KGHSH and LQKENI. The CDR3 covers 14 residues. Trimming took 3 bases from V and 3 from J; bases not matched to a gene: 4. For the CDR3, the DNA is TGTGCCAGCTCACCTACGGGACAGGTCTACGAGCAGTACCTC. This translates into CASSPTGQVYEQYL.

The chain has TRBV19 and TRBJ1-6, with TRBD1 identical over 7 bases. CDR1 and CDR2 from the germline V gene are LNHDA and SQIVND (reference sequence). This CDR3 is 15 amino acids long. The V gene end was trimmed by 1 base and the J gene end by 9 bases; junction bases not matched to a gene: 6. CDR3 sequence (DNA): TGTGCCAGTAGTATAGGGACAGGTTTGGGTTCACCCCTCCACTTT. Amino acid sequence: CASSIGTGLGSPLHF.

This sequence joins TRBV5-1 and TRBJ1-4; D might be TRBD1 (5 bases). The CDR3 consists of 15 residues. Trimming shortened V by 4 bases and J by 3 bases, and 13 bases separated the two germline ends. The V gene's germline CDR1 is SGHRS and CDR2 YFSETQ. The CDR3 region has the DNA TGCGCCAGCAGCCCAGATGTGGGGGCTAATGAAAAACTGTTTTTT. Amino acids: CASSPDVGANEKLFF.

The V and J genes are TRBV6-5 and TRBJ2-7, with D maybe TRBD1 (6 bases). Germline CDR1 MNHEY, CDR2 SVGAGI. The CDR3 is 15 amino acids. V lost 7 bases and J lost 2, with 18 bases in between. CDR3 coding DNA: TGTGCCAGCAAGGGGGACCGGGGTAGGCCCTACGAGCAGTACTTC. It codes for CASKGDRGRPYEQYF.

The chain couples TRBV19 to TRBJ1-2; D possibly corresponds to TRBD1 (6 bases). Trimming removed 1 base at V and 4 bases at J, with 13 bases between. CDR1 LNHDA and CDR2 SQIVND come from the germline V gene (reference sequence). The length of the CDR3 is 15 residues. CDR3: CASSIAGTPVYGYTF. DNA for the CDR3: TGTGCCAGTAGTATAGCCGGGACACCCGTCTATGGCTACACCTTC.

This chain uses TRBV5-1 with TRBJ2-7; no reliable D call. With 4 bases removed from V and 4 bases from J, the gap between germline ends came to 18 bases. In germline, CDR1 is SGHRS, CDR2 YFSETQ. The CDR3 consists of 15 residues. CDR3 region: CASSPARTEHYEQYF. The CDR3 DNA sequence: TGCGCCAGCAGCCCTGCGAGGACCGAGCATTACGAGCAGTACTTC.

V and J are TRBV2 and TRBJ2-2; 9 nucleotides align to TRBD2. Germline-derived CDR1 and CDR2 are SNHLY and FYNNEI. With 6 bases clipped from V and 7 bases from J, the junction kept 12 bases outside the gene matches. This CDR3 region has 16 residues. This CDR3 reads CASSPGWRGGNGELFF. The CDR3, as DNA: TGTGCCAGCAGCCCTGGGTGGCGGGGGGGCAACGGGGAGCTGTTTTTT.

V usage is TRBV28 and J usage is TRBJ2-2; 7 bases align to TRBD1. Germline V gene data show CDR1 as MDHEN and CDR2 as SYDVKM. The CDR3 spans 15 residues. V gave up 5 bases and J gave up 1 base; unmatched junction bases: 4. CDR3 sequence reads: CASSRDRENTGELFF. As DNA, the CDR3 is TGTGCCAGCAGTCGCGACAGGGAGAACACCGGGGAGCTGTTTTTT. The full variable domain, rest sourced from reference TRBV28 and TRBJ2-2, is DVKVTQSSRYLVKRTGEKVFLECVQDMDHENMFWYRQDPGLGLRLIYFSYDVKMKEKGDIPEGYSVSREKKERFSLILESASTNQTSMYLCASSRDRENTGELFFGEGSRLTVL.

For this clone: The identical CDR3 is also encoded by other nucleotide sequences in the sample. The chain joins TRBV7-9 to TRBJ2-3; 12 nucleotides line up with TRBD2. The CDR3 is made up of 16 amino acids. Germline CDR1 is SEHNR and CDR2 is FQNEAQ (reference sequence). V lost 4 bases and J lost 0; bases outside the gene matches: 2. In DNA form, the CDR3 reads TGTGCCAGCAGCTCCGGACTAGCGGGAAGCACAGATACGCAGTATTTT. Its protein is CASSSGLAGSTDTQYF.

CDR3 bases: TGTGCCAGCATCGGGCCAGCCCAGGGGACTGAAGCTTTCTTT. It encodes CASIGPAQGTEAFF. This chain joins TRBV6-5 and TRBJ1-1, with a weak D call TRBD1 (6 bases). This CDR3 spans 14 amino acids. Germline lookup yields CDR1 MNHEY and CDR2 SVGAGI. Trimming cost V 7 bases and J 5 bases, with 17 bases left between them.

The chain carries TRBV7-2 and TRBJ2-7, with D possibly being TRBD1 or TRBD2 (6 bases each). The CDR3 loop spans 14 amino acids. The V and J ends lost 7 bases and 0 bases respectively, with 13 bases between them. CDR1 and CDR2 from the germline V gene are SGHTA and FQGNSA. CDR3 nucleotides: TGTGCCAGCACATGGGGGGACAACTCCTACGAGCAGTACTTC. The encoded protein is CASTWGDNSYEQYF.